A single sample is the source of the 18 T cell receptor beta chains below, sequenced in a study of shared clonotypes between healthy human individuals. Profiling relied on immunoSEQ multiplex PCR, and the TCRdb table lists in-frame clones only, not all of them. The sample carries around 500,000 clones, over 70% recorded once. Sequenced material: PBMCs. The receptor set was obtained from a woman aged 40 to 50 in good health. Some clones in this sample may be carry-over from other donors' samples.

The chain recombines TRBV19 with TRBJ1-2, with TRBD1 matching 7 bases. Germline V lookup: CDR1 LNHDA, CDR2 SQIVND (reference sequence). V lost 4 bases to trimming and J lost 4 bases; unmatched junction nucleotides: 9. The CDR3 runs 15 residues. CDR3 region: CASSTPGTAIYGYTF. For the CDR3, the DNA is TGTGCCAGTAGTACCCCCGGGACAGCGATCTATGGCTACACCTTC. Supplemented by reference TRBV19 and TRBJ1-2, the full variable domain reads DGGITQSPKYLFRKEGQNVTLSCEQNLNHDAMYWYRQDPGQGLRLIYYSQIVNDFQKGDIAEGYSVSREKKESFPLTVTSAQKNPTAFYLCASSTPGTAIYGYTFGSGTRLTVV.

This clone was picked up one time. The chain carries TRBV15 and TRBJ2-5; weak D call: TRBD2 (6 bases). This CDR3 region has 14 residues. From germline, CDR1 is LNHNV and CDR2 YYDKDF (reference sequence). With 1 base removed from V and 4 bases from J, the gap between germline ends came to 10 bases. In nucleotides, the CDR3 is TGTGCCACCAGCAGAGTAAGGGGAGGAGAGACCCAGTACTTC. Residues: CATSRVRGGETQYF.

Points on this clone: Since a far larger clone is one base different, this is likely a read error. In the same sample, other DNA sequences code for this CDR3. The chain employs TRBV5-4 and TRBJ1-2; D not certain. Germline CDR1 SGHNT, CDR2 YYREEE (reference sequence). The CDR3 length is 16 residues. V lost 4 bases to trimming and J lost 8 bases, with 24 bases between them. The CDR3 nucleotides read TGTGCCAGCAGCACCCAGGAGGAGAGTTACTATGGAGGCTACACCTTC. Translating gives CASSTQEESYYGGYTF.

The chain has TRBV14 and TRBJ1-4; 7 nucleotides align to TRBD1. The CDR3 contains 15 residues. Germline V CDR1 and CDR2: SGHDN, FVKESK. V lost 4 bases, J lost 1 base, and 3 bases stayed unmatched. The DNA for the CDR3 is TGTGCCAGCAGCCGACGACAGGGAACTAATGAAAAACTGTTTTTT. This sequence encodes CASSRRQGTNEKLFF.

This clone appeared once. The chain is built from TRBV6-6 and TRBJ2-2; 9 bases are shared with TRBD2. J gave up 6 bases and V 7 bases, and 12 bases lay outside the gene matches. Germline loops: CDR1 MNHNY, CDR2 SVGAGI (reference sequence). There are 16 residues in the CDR3. The CDR3 nucleotides read TGTGCCAGCACCAACCGAGAGCGGGGGGTTCCCGGGGAGCTGTTTTTT. Translating gives CASTNRERGVPGELFF.

Points on this clone: One base away lies a much larger clone, so this may be a sequencing read error. The rearrangement uses TRBV7-9 and TRBJ2-2, with D tentatively TRBD2 (5 bases). Germline-derived CDR1 and CDR2 are SEHNR and FQNEAQ (reference sequence). CDR3 length: 13 amino acids. The CDR3 here is CASRQLNTGELVF. The CDR3 DNA is TGTGCCAGCAGACAGTTAAACACCGGGGAGCTGGTTTTT.

As to this clone: A far larger clone is one base from this, pointing to a likely read error. This chain joins TRBV2 and TRBJ2-5, with a possible D match to TRBD2 (6 bases). Deletions cut 6 bases from V and 5 bases from J, with 10 bases between. Per germline, CDR1 SNHLY and CDR2 FYNNEI. The CDR3 is 12 amino acids. The CDR3 loop is CASRTEGETQYF. The DNA for the CDR3 is TGTGCCAGCAGGACGGAGGGGGAGACCCAGTACTTC.

The chain links TRBV7-9 to TRBJ2-1; TRBD2 aligns across 7 bases. With 8 bases clipped from V and 3 bases from J, the junction kept 7 bases outside the gene matches. The CDR3 consists of 14 residues. The germline V gene encodes CDR1 SEHNR and CDR2 FQNEAQ (reference sequence). The CDR3 loop reads CASVLAAIYNEQFF. The CDR3 coding sequence is TGTGCCAGCGTGCTAGCGGCCATCTACAATGAGCAGTTCTTC.

J is TRBJ2-3 and V is TRBV7-9, with D tentatively TRBD2 (5 bases). V lost 1 base and J 2 bases, leaving 10 bases between the germline ends. CDR1 is SEHNR and CDR2 is FQNEAQ in the germline V gene (reference sequence). This CDR3 is 15 amino acids long. CDR3 loop: CASSLGAGATDTQYF. For the CDR3, the DNA is TGTGCCAGCAGCTTAGGGGCGGGCGCCACAGATACGCAGTATTTT.

The gene calls are TRBV7-3 and TRBJ2-2; D possibly corresponds to TRBD2 (5 bases). This CDR3 is built from 14 residues. V lost 5 bases, J lost 1 base, and 8 bases lay in between. The germline gives CDR1 SGHTA, CDR2 FQGTGA. The CDR3 spells CASSQRGNTGELFF. The CDR3 nucleotides read TGTGCCAGCAGCCAACGGGGGAACACCGGGGAGCTGTTTTTT.

As to this clone: The identical CDR3 is also encoded by other nucleotide sequences in the sample. The chain links TRBV5-1 to TRBJ1-1; D perhaps matches TRBD1 (5 bases). The length of the CDR3 is 14 residues. CDR1 and CDR2 (germline): SGHRS, YFSETQ. V lost 0 bases to trimming and J lost 2 bases, with 8 bases between them. The CDR3 nucleotides are TGCGCCAGCAGCTTGGGACAGCCCAACACTGAAGCTTTCTTT. Amino acids: CASSLGQPNTEAFF.

As for this clone: A read error is likely here: a far larger clone is one base away. The J gene is TRBJ2-3, the V gene TRBV11-2; 7 nucleotides align to TRBD1. CDR1 is SGHAT and CDR2 is FQNNGV in the germline V gene. The CDR3 loop spans 12 amino acids. With V trimmed by 5 bases and J by 9 bases, 5 bases remained unmatched. The DNA of the CDR3 is TGTGCCAGCAGCACCCTGGGACAGACGCAGTATTTT. Residues: CASSTLGQTQYF.

The CDR3 DNA is TGTGCCAGCTCTCCCTCTAGCGCCCCGGGAGAGACCCAGTACTTC. It specifies CASSPSSAPGETQYF. The chain couples TRBV18 to TRBJ2-5, with TRBD2 as a possible D gene (6 bases). CDR3 length equals 15 residues. Looked up from germline, CDR1 is KGHSH and CDR2 is LQKENI. The germline V and J ends were trimmed by 6 bases and 4 bases, with 18 bases remaining between them.

This clone was recorded a few times. The chain joins TRBV28 to TRBJ2-1; 10 bases line up with TRBD2. With 2 bases clipped from V and 9 bases from J, the junction kept 7 bases outside the gene matches. This CDR3 region has 15 residues. From germline, CDR1 is MDHEN and CDR2 SYDVKM. In DNA, the CDR3 is TGTGCCAGCAGTTTAAACCCTAGCGGGAGATCTGAGCAGTTCTTC. Its translation: CASSLNPSGRSEQFF.

This chain uses TRBV7-8 with TRBJ2-6, with unresolved D. Germline V gives CDR1 SGHVS, CDR2 FQNEAQ. The V gene lost 2 bases and the J gene lost 2 bases, with 4 bases spanning the gap. The CDR3 runs to 14 residues. The CDR3 here is CASSLLTGANVLTF. Here the CDR3 DNA reads TGTGCCAGCAGCTTACTTACTGGGGCCAACGTCCTGACTTTC.

This clone was seen a handful of times. The chain links TRBV30 to TRBJ2-1, with D possibly matching TRBD2 (5 bases). Germline V gene data show CDR1 as GTSNPN and CDR2 as SVGIG (reference sequence). V lost 3 bases to trimming and J lost 5 bases, with 11 bases between them. The CDR3 runs to 13 residues. The CDR3 region is CAWSPRRDNEQFF. The CDR3 DNA reads TGTGCCTGGAGCCCGCGGCGGGACAATGAGCAGTTCTTC.

The rearrangement uses TRBV9 and TRBJ2-3; 13 nucleotides align to TRBD2. Germline loops: CDR1 SGDLS, CDR2 YYNGEE. The CDR3 contains 18 residues. After removal of 0 bases from V and 4 bases from J, the junction contained 8 bases not matched to a gene. CDR3 residues: CASSVDARLAGGSDTQYF. The CDR3 nucleotides read TGTGCCAGCAGCGTAGATGCGCGACTAGCGGGAGGCTCAGATACGCAGTATTTT.

The J gene is TRBJ1-1, the V gene TRBV7-2; D gene uncertain. The CDR3 is 12 amino acids. The ends were cut back, 5 bases at V and 4 bases at J, with 8 bases in the middle. The germline V gene encodes CDR1 SGHTA and CDR2 FQGNSA. The CDR3 loop is CASSRLGTEAFF. The CDR3 DNA follows: TGTGCCAGCAGCAGGTTAGGCACTGAAGCTTTCTTT. Supplemented by reference TRBV7-2 and TRBJ1-1, the full variable domain reads GAGVSQSPSNKVTEKGKDVELRCDPISGHTALYWYRQSLGQGLEFLIYFQGNSAPDKSGLPSDRFSAERTGGSVSTLTIQRTQQEDSAVYLCASSRLGTEAFFGQGTRLTVV.